The 14 T cell receptor beta chains below all came from one sample that was sequenced in a study of blood T cell repertoires in COVID-19. This table comes from immunoSEQ multiplex PCR, and its TCRdb copy is limited to in-frame clones, with some not included. This table holds fewer than 90,000 clones, roughly 80% found once. The specimen was peripheral blood. All receptors come from a man aged 50-59 years with acute or convalescent COVID-19.

V usage is TRBV9 and J usage is TRBJ2-7; 13 bases fit TRBD2. Germline CDR1 is SGDLS and CDR2 is YYNGEE. Losses at the gene ends were 0 bases for V and 5 bases for J; bases not matched to a gene: 8. The CDR3 runs to 17 residues. CDR3 amino acids: CASSVGTSGGSPHEQYF. The CDR3 nucleotides are TGTGCCAGCAGCGTAGGGACTAGCGGGGGATCTCCCCACGAGCAGTACTTC.

The V call is TRBV11-2, the J call TRBJ2-7; TRBD1 matches 8 bases. The trim removed 6 bases at V and 0 bases at J, leaving 4 bases unmatched. CDR1 SGHAT and CDR2 FQNNGV come from the germline V gene. This CDR3 has 14 amino acids. The CDR3: CASRRQGSSYEQYF. The CDR3 nucleotides read TGTGCCAGCAGACGACAGGGGAGCTCCTACGAGCAGTACTTC.

V gene TRBV4-1 combines with J gene TRBJ2-2; TRBD2 matches at 12 bases. The CDR3 consists of 19 residues. V shed 1 base and J 2 bases; nucleotides not matched to a gene: 8. The germline CDR1 and CDR2 sequences are MGHRA and YSYEKL. The CDR3 is CASSQGSASGGANTGELFF. CDR3 in DNA: TGCGCCAGCAGCCAAGGGTCGGCTAGCGGGGGGGCTAACACCGGGGAGCTGTTTTTT.

This clone was counted a single time. The chain carries TRBV4-1 and TRBJ2-3; D is possibly TRBD1 (5 bases). Germline V lookup: CDR1 MGHRA, CDR2 YSYEKL. The CDR3 length is 16 residues. V lost 1 base to trimming and J lost 1 base, with 12 bases between them. The CDR3 loop reads CASSQGGRVGTDTQYF. The CDR3 DNA follows: TGCGCCAGCAGCCAAGGTGGCAGGGTGGGCACAGATACGCAGTATTTT.

The chain combines TRBV28 with TRBJ2-4; no clear D. Trimming pared 3 bases from V and 0 bases from J, leaving 9 bases between. Germline CDR1 is MDHEN and CDR2 is SYDVKM. This CDR3 comprises 15 residues. CDR3 sequence reads: CASSLNGLAKNIQYF. CDR3 DNA: TGTGCCAGCAGTTTGAACGGGTTAGCCAAAAACATTCAGTACTTC.

This clone was counted between two and nine times. This sequence joins TRBV6-2 or TRBV6-3 and TRBJ1-2; TRBD1 matches at 9 bases. Germline V gene sequence: CDR1 MNHEY, CDR2 SVGEGT. The V and J ends lost 2 bases and 4 bases, in that order; junction bases with no gene match: 8. The CDR3 spans 16 residues. CDR3 bases: TGTGCCAGCAGTTACGGTCCGACAGGGGGTGGCTATGGCTACACCTTC. Translation: CASSYGPTGGGYGYTF.

The chain carries TRBV6-5 and TRBJ1-6; TRBD1 matches 9 bases. The germline V gene has CDR1 MNHEY and CDR2 SVGAGI. The V gene end was trimmed by 6 bases and the J gene end by 9 bases; junction bases not matched to a gene: 6. The CDR3 is 14 residues long. The CDR3 region has the DNA TGTGCCAGCAGCCCAGGACAGGGGTCTTCACCCCTCCACTTT. Translated: CASSPGQGSSPLHF.

V usage is TRBV19 and J usage is TRBJ2-6; 15 nucleotides match TRBD2. Germline CDR1 reads LNHDA; CDR2 reads SQIVND (reference sequence). V shed 8 bases and J 0 bases; nucleotides not matched to a gene: 14. This CDR3 is built from 21 residues. CDR3: CASSTPGGLAGGISGANVLTF. For the CDR3, the DNA is TGTGCCAGTTCCACCCCAGGGGGACTAGCGGGAGGTATCTCTGGGGCCAACGTCCTGACTTTC.

The chain carries TRBV3-1 (or the pseudogene TRBV3-2) and TRBJ1-3; a weak D match, TRBD1 (5 bases). The CDR3 has 18 residues. Germline V gene lookup returns CDR1 LGHDT and CDR2 YNNKEL (reference sequence). V lost 5 bases, J lost 1 base, and 21 bases lay in between. The chain's CDR3 is CASSSEGRGLESGNTIYF. The CDR3 nucleotides read TGTGCCAGCAGCTCTGAAGGGAGGGGCTTAGAATCTGGAAACACCATATATTTT.

The genes are TRBV5-1 and TRBJ2-7, with 8 bases matching TRBD2. Losses at the gene ends were 0 bases for V and 3 bases for J; bases not matched to a gene: 5. Germline CDR1 reads SGHRS; CDR2 reads YFSETQ. The CDR3 extends over 15 amino acids. The CDR3 region is CASSLASGRVYEQYF. CDR3 DNA sequence: TGCGCCAGCAGCTTGGCCAGCGGGAGAGTCTACGAGCAGTACTTC.

The chain links TRBV15 to TRBJ1-2; D is perhaps TRBD1 (6 bases). The germline V gene has CDR1 LNHNV and CDR2 YYDKDF (reference sequence). V lost 2 bases and J lost 2, with 18 bases in between. The CDR3 is 17 residues long. The CDR3 nucleotides read TGTGCCACCAGCAGACAGGACAGTCCCTTTAAAAACTATGGCTACACCTTC. Protein: CATSRQDSPFKNYGYTF.

This chain uses TRBV28 with TRBJ2-7; weak D call: TRBD1 (6 bases). Trimming stripped 6 bases from V and 0 bases from J, with 21 bases between. The CDR3 covers 17 residues. Germline V gene sequence: CDR1 MDHEN, CDR2 SYDVKM. The CDR3 sequence: CASSPPRSAGDSYEQYF. The CDR3 nucleotides are TGTGCCAGCAGCCCTCCCAGGTCGGCAGGGGACTCCTACGAGCAGTACTTC.

The genes are TRBV29-1 and TRBJ2-7; D gene ambiguous. The V end lost 6 bases, the J end lost 3 bases, and 12 bases lay between the germline ends. Germline CDR1 SQVTM, CDR2 ANQGSEA. The CDR3 runs 12 residues. Here the CDR3 DNA reads TGCAGCGTCGCCAACGGTCTCTACGAGCAGTACTTC. It translates to CSVANGLYEQYF.

This chain links TRBV7-2 with TRBJ1-2; D might be TRBD1 (6 bases). Germline V lookup: CDR1 SGHTA, CDR2 FQGNSA. Trimming shortened V by 0 bases and J by 8 bases, and 19 bases separated the two germline ends. CDR3 length: 16 residues. The CDR3 nucleotides read TGTGCCAGCAGCTTAGCGATTCGTGCAGGGGAAGGGGGCTACACCTTC. Amino acid sequence: CASSLAIRAGEGGYTF.